The source of this T cell receptor (beta chain) is a study of blood T cell repertoires in COVID-19. The overall study: Samples came from the United States, Italy and Spain, spanning acute and convalescent COVID-19. PBMCs, B-cell-depleted T cells, or T cells were the source of the cDNA or gDNA that made up the material.

This clone occurred a few times. Germline CDR1 and CDR2: LGHDT and YNNKEL (reference sequence). V was shortened by 4 bases and J by 0 bases, with 4 bases between the two germline ends. This CDR3 has 13 residues. In the authors' workflow: Using reference gene primer amplification, nucleated cell counts were estimated. Here immunoSEQ multiplex PCR was the method, and the copy in TCRdb shows in-frame clones only, minus some. V and J calls and clone size come straight from that table; D and trimming were deduced from the DNA. The table lists around 370,000 clones, roughly 90% of them singletons, with about 7% in the top ten.

Source material: peripheral blood. The receptor was derived from a man aged 18 to 30 with active or convalescent COVID-19. The chain has TRBV3-1 (or the pseudogene TRBV3-2) and TRBJ2-4; D not certain. CDR3 DNA sequence: TGTGCCAGCAGCCTCGGAGCCAAAAACATTCAGTACTTC. Translating it yields CASSLGAKNIQYF.